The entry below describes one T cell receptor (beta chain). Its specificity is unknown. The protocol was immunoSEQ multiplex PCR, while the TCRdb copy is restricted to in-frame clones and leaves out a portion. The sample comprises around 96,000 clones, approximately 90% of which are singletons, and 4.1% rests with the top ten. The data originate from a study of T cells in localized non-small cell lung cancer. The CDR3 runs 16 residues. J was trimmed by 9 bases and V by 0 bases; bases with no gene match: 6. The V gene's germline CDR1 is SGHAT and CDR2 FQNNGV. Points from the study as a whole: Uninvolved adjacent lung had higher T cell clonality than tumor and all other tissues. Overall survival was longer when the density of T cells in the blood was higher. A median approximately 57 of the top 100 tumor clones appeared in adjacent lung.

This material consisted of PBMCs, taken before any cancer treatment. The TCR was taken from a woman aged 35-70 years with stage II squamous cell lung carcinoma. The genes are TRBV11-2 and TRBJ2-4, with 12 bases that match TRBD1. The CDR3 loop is CASSLEGQGAESIQYF. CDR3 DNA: TGTGCCAGCAGCTTAGAGGGACAGGGGGCGGAGAGCATTCAGTACTTC.